This T cell receptor (beta chain) comes out of a study of siplizumab effects on memory and regulatory T cells. CDR3 size: 15 residues. The germline V and J ends were trimmed by 5 bases and 5 bases, with 16 bases remaining between them. Germline lookup yields CDR1 LNHDA and CDR2 SQIVND (reference sequence). Notes on this clone: Its matching antigen is unknown.

Points from the study as a whole: Siplizumab significantly brought down the alloreactive sequences that trace back to unstimulated CD4+ memory cells.

Around 96,000 TCR templates were measured in each sample. TCRdb's table, derived via immunoSEQ multiplex PCR, lists solely in-frame clones and lacks some. The sample consists of 90,000 to 95,000 clones, 93% of them appearing once. The V and J genes are TRBV19 and TRBJ2-1; D is tentatively TRBD1 or TRBD2 (5 bases each). The sequenced sample was CD8+ T cells sorted from blood. The receptor was derived from a human donor in good health. The CDR3 region is CASSPRDGANNEQFF. In nucleotides, the CDR3 is TGTGCCAGTAGTCCCCGGGACGGGGCGAACAATGAGCAGTTCTTC.